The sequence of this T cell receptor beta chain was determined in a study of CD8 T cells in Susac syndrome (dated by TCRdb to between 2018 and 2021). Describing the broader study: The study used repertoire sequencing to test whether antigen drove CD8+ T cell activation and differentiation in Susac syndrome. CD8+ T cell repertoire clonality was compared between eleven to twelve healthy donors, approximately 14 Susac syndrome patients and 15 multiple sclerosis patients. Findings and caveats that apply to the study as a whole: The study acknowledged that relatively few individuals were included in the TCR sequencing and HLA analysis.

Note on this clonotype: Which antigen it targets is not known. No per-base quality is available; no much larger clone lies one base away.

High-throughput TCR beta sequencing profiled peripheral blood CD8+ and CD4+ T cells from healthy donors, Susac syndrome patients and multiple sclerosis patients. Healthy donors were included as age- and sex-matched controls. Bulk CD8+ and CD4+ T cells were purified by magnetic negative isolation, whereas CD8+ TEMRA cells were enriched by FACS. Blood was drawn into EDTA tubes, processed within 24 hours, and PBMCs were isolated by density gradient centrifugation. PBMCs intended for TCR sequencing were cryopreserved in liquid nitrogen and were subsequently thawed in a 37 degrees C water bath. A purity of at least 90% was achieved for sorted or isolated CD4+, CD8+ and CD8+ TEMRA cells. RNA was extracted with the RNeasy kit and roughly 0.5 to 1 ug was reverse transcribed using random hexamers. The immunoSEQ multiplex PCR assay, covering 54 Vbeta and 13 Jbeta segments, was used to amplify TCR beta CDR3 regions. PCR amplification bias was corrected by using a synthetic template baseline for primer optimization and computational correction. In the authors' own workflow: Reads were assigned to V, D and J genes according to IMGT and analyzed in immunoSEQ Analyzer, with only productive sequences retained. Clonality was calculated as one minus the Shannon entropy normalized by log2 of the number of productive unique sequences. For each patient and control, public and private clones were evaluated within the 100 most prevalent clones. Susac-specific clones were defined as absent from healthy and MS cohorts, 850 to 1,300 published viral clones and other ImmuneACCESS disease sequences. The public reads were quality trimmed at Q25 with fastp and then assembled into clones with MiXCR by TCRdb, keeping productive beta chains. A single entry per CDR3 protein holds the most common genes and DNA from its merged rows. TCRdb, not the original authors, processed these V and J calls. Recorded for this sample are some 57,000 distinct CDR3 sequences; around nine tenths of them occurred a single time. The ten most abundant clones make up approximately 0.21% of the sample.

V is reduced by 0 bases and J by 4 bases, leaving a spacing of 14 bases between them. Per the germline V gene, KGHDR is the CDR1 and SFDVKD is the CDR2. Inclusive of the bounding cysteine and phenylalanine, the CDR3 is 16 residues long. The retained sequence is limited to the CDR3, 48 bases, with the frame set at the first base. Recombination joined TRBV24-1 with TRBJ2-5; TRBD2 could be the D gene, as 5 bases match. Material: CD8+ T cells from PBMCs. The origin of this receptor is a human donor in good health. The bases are TGTGCCACCAGTGATTTGGGGCCGGGGTCGATAGAGACCCAGTACTTC. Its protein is CATSDLGPGSIETQYF.